Each of the 6 T cell receptor beta chains below was sequenced from the same sample in a study of CD8 T cells in ankylosing spondylitis. MiXCR, run by TCRdb on the 5' RACE reads, gives a single entry per CDR3 protein. The sample includes about 260,000 distinct CDR3 sequences, around 20% of them seen just once. The sequencing input was blood, either unsorted or a sorted T cell fraction (not recorded which). Receptors originate from a male donor with ankylosing spondylitis or in good health (not recorded which).

Remarks on this clonotype: An end of the junction differs from the germline gene, which may be a read error. V and J are TRBV4-2 and TRBJ2-5; 8 bases fit TRBD2. This CDR3 contains 14 residues. Germline V gene sequence: CDR1 LGHNA, CDR2 YNFKEQ. The CDR3, as DNA: TGTACCAGCAGCCTCGGGGGGGCATCGGAGACCCAGTACTTC. It translates to CTSSLGGASETQYF.

The chain has TRBV7-9 and TRBJ1-4; 9 bases map to TRBD1. CDR1 is SEHNR and CDR2 is FQNEAQ in the germline V gene (reference sequence). The CDR3 is 15 residues long. Trimming at V came to 5 bases and at J to 7 bases, leaving 8 bases not matched to a gene. This CDR3 reads CASSPRQGVGEKLFF. The CDR3 nucleotides read TGTGCCAGCAGCCCTAGACAGGGGGTCGGTGAAAAACTGTTTTTT.

The V call is TRBV27, the J call TRBJ1-5; tentatively, D is TRBD1 (5 bases). CDR3 length equals 15 residues. The germline V gene has CDR1 MNHEY and CDR2 SMNVEV (reference sequence). V lost 5 bases to trimming and J lost 0 bases, with 11 bases between them. The CDR3: CASSASGGSNQPQHF. CDR3 coding DNA: TGTGCCAGCAGTGCTTCCGGGGGTAGCAATCAGCCCCAGCATTTT.

This chain joins TRBV6-1 and TRBJ1-1, with 7 nucleotides matching TRBD1. The V segment lost 3 bases and the J segment 0 bases; nucleotides outside the gene matches: 4. The germline V gene encodes CDR1 MNHNS and CDR2 SASEGT. The CDR3 has 15 residues. The DNA for the CDR3 is TGTGCCAGCAGTGAGGTGGACAGGATGAACACTGAAGCTTTCTTT. It is translated as CASSEVDRMNTEAFF.

This clonotype appeared a few times. The V gene is TRBV7-3, the J gene TRBJ2-1; D assignment may be TRBD1 or TRBD2 (5 bases each). Trimming shortened V by 9 bases and J by 3 bases, and 18 bases separated the two germline ends. The V gene's germline CDR1 is SGHTA and CDR2 FQGTGA. The CDR3 has 15 residues. The CDR3: CASGGLGLGYNEQFF. For the CDR3, the DNA is TGTGCCAGTGGAGGTTTGGGGCTCGGCTACAATGAGCAGTTCTTC. The whole variable domain, remainder taken from reference TRBV7-3 and TRBJ2-1, is GAGVSQTPSNKVTEKGKYVELRCDPISGHTALYWYRQSLGQGPEFLIYFQGTGAADDSGLPNDRFFAVRPEGSVSTLKIQRTERGDSAVYLCASGGLGLGYNEQFFGPGTRLTVL.

This clonotype was detected many times. The V gene is TRBV15, the J gene TRBJ1-5; tentatively, D is TRBD1 (6 bases). Trimming took 0 bases from V and 5 from J, leaving 11 bases between them. In germline, CDR1 is LNHNV, CDR2 YYDKDF (reference sequence). This CDR3 comprises 15 residues. In nucleotides, the CDR3 is TGTGCCACCAGCAGAGATGGGGGGGGCTATCAGCCCCAGCATTTT. Encoded protein: CATSRDGGGYQPQHF.